What follows are 17 T cell receptor beta chains derived from one specimen sequenced in a study of T cells in Graves' hyperthyroidism and ophthalmopathy. Amplification yielded TCR beta CDR3 regions, with RNA transcripts as the source. First-round RT-PCR targeting the TCR CDR3 was performed with the HTBI primer set. MiXCR, run by TCRdb on the multiplex PCR reads, gives a single entry per CDR3 protein. The sample has under 300,000 distinct CDR3 sequences, about 15% seen once. Sequenced material: blood. These receptors originate from a woman in her forties or fifties with Graves' hyperthyroidism that later progressed to Graves' ophthalmopathy.

The chain carries TRBV14 and TRBJ1-2; TRBD1 might be the D (5 bases). Germline values: CDR1 SGHDN, CDR2 FVKESK. This CDR3 region has 14 residues. V was shortened by 4 bases and J by 3 bases, with 12 bases between the two germline ends. The chain's CDR3 is CASSRGALDYGYTF. CDR3 DNA sequence: TGTGCCAGCAGCCGAGGGGCCTTAGACTATGGCTACACCTTC.

This clonotype has a count of ten or more. This chain uses TRBV5-5 with TRBJ2-5; 7 nucleotides match TRBD2. V lost 0 bases and J lost 0; bases outside the gene matches: 8. This CDR3 has 17 amino acids. The germline CDR1 and CDR2 sequences are SGHKS and YYEKEE (reference sequence). CDR3 protein: CASSLVFQRGDQETQYF. In DNA form, the CDR3 reads TGTGCCAGCAGCTTGGTTTTCCAGCGGGGAGACCAAGAGACCCAGTACTTC.

This clonotype was detected many times. The chain recombines TRBV20-1 with TRBJ1-2; TRBD1 matches 8 bases. Looked up from germline, CDR1 is DFQATT and CDR2 is SNEGSKA (reference sequence). This CDR3 contains 15 residues. Trimming removed 6 bases from V and 8 bases from J; junction bases left unmatched: 17. CDR3 residues: CSASPMDRASSGYTF. CDR3 DNA sequence: TGCAGTGCCAGCCCAATGGACAGGGCATCGTCCGGCTACACCTTC.

This clonotype has more than one count but fewer than ten. The chain links TRBV7-2 to TRBJ2-6, with 13 positions matching TRBD2. Germline CDR1 reads SGHTA; CDR2 reads FQGNSA. V was pared by 5 bases and J by 4 bases, with 14 bases of the junction left unmatched. The CDR3 totals 20 residues. The CDR3: CASSKWTSGSSGGGANVLTF. CDR3 in DNA: TGTGCCAGCAGCAAGTGGACTAGCGGGAGCTCCGGGGGGGGGGCCAACGTCCTGACTTTC.

This clonotype was seen only a few times. One end of the junction varies from germline; a read error may be responsible. The chain recombines TRBV7-9 with TRBJ1-1; D is unresolved. CDR3 size: 15 residues. CDR1 and CDR2 (germline): SEHNR, FQNEAQ (reference sequence). The CDR3 DNA reads as TGTACCAGCAGCACCGCCGGGCGGGCGAACACTGAAGCTTTCTTT. Its protein is CTSSTAGRANTEAFF.

The genes are TRBV20-1 and TRBJ1-1; tentatively, D is TRBD1 (6 bases). The V end lost 2 bases, the J end lost 4 bases, and 14 bases lay between the germline ends. The CDR3 totals 14 residues. Germline CDR1 is DFQATT and CDR2 is SNEGSKA (reference sequence). CDR3 sequence: CSARYTRGGTEAFF. In nucleotides, the CDR3 is TGCAGTGCTAGATACACCAGGGGTGGCACTGAAGCTTTCTTT.

This clonotype was seen repeatedly, ten times or more. V gene TRBV6-1 combines with J gene TRBJ1-2, with D possibly TRBD1 on 5 matching bases. From germline, CDR1 is MNHNS and CDR2 SASEGT. The CDR3 consists of 11 residues. Deletions cut 7 bases from V and 9 bases from J, with 12 bases between. The CDR3: CASIFVGRYTF. The CDR3 DNA reads as TGTGCCAGCATATTTGTGGGGCGCTACACCTTC.

This clonotype showed up many times. The rearrangement links TRBV10-3 to TRBJ1-1, with no clear D. Germline CDR1 ENHRY, CDR2 SYGVKD. Trimming shortened V by 4 bases and J by 0 bases, and 12 bases separated the two germline ends. The CDR3 is 15 residues long. The DNA of the CDR3 is TGTGCCATCAGTGCCGCTGGCAGGTTGAACACTGAAGCTTTCTTT. It specifies CAISAAGRLNTEAFF.

Many counts were recorded for this clonotype. This sequence joins TRBV5-1 and TRBJ2-7; TRBD1 agrees at 7 bases. Germline CDR1 SGHRS, CDR2 YFSETQ. The CDR3 contains 15 residues. The ends lost 4 bases at V and 0 bases at J; junction bases unmatched: 7. The CDR3 protein is CASSVRTGSSYEQYF. The CDR3 DNA is TGCGCCAGCAGCGTGCGGACAGGCAGCTCCTACGAGCAGTACTTC.

This sequence joins TRBV10-3 and TRBJ2-1, with 10 bases fitting TRBD2. The germline CDR1 and CDR2 sequences are ENHRY and SYGVKD. The CDR3 sequence is 16 residues long. Trimming removed 0 bases from V and 8 bases from J; junction bases left unmatched: 7. CDR3 sequence (DNA): TGTGCCATCAGTGAGTCCCCTAGCGGGAGTATCGATGAGCAGTTCTTC. It is translated as CAISESPSGSIDEQFF.

This clonotype was observed many times. This chain joins TRBV27 and TRBJ2-1; the match to TRBD1 covers 10 bases. This CDR3 is 15 amino acids long. V was clipped by 4 bases and J by 10 bases; unmatched bases: 10. Germline V gene data show CDR1 as MNHEY and CDR2 as SMNVEV (reference sequence). CDR3 sequence reads: CASSSSGQGFPEQFF. DNA of the CDR3: TGTGCCAGCAGTTCATCGGGACAGGGGTTCCCGGAGCAGTTCTTC.

The sample holds many counts of this clonotype. DNA for the CDR3: TGTGCCAGCTCACCCGTCGGGACGGGCACAGATACGCAGTATTTT. It yields the protein CASSPVGTGTDTQYF. The rearrangement links TRBV18 to TRBJ2-3; perhaps D is TRBD1 or TRBD2 (5 bases each). The CDR3 is 15 residues long. The V end lost 3 bases, the J end lost 1 base, and 11 bases lay between the germline ends. Germline V CDR1 and CDR2: KGHSH, LQKENI.

The rearrangement links TRBV7-9 to TRBJ2-1, with 13 positions matching TRBD2. Germline lookup yields CDR1 SEHNR and CDR2 FQNEAQ (reference sequence). CDR3 size: 15 residues. The junction had 6 bases not matched to a gene; V was cut back by 3 bases and J by 10 bases. The chain's CDR3 is CASSFGTSGMNEQFF. The CDR3 DNA sequence: TGTGCCAGCAGCTTCGGGACTAGCGGGATGAACGAGCAGTTCTTC.

This clonotype was observed at least ten times. V gene TRBV29-1 combines with J gene TRBJ2-7; D possibly uses TRBD1 or TRBD2 (5 bases each). CDR3 length: 13 residues. V lost 5 bases, J lost 5 bases, and 16 bases lay in between. CDR1 is SQVTM, CDR2 ANQGSEA, per germline. This CDR3 reads CSVLRPRDDEQYF. CDR3 nucleotide sequence: TGCAGCGTTTTGCGCCCCAGGGACGACGAGCAGTACTTC.

This clonotype was recorded at least ten times. The V and J genes are TRBV10-1 and TRBJ2-7; 10 nucleotides line up with TRBD1. V lost 4 bases, J lost 5 bases, and 5 bases stayed unmatched. Per germline, CDR1 WNHNN and CDR2 SYGVQD (reference sequence). The length of the CDR3 is 14 residues. The CDR3 DNA reads TGCGCCAGCAGTGGCGACAGGGGGCGAAACGAGCAGTACTTC. This encodes CASSGDRGRNEQYF.

The chain joins TRBV4-1 to TRBJ1-2; 7 bases match TRBD1. Trimming cost V 0 bases and J 8 bases; bases outside gene matches: 12. The germline CDR1 and CDR2 sequences are MGHRA and YSYEKL. The CDR3 is made up of 16 amino acids. CDR3: CASSQDSNRGEGGYTF. The CDR3 DNA sequence: TGCGCCAGCAGCCAAGACTCAAACAGGGGAGAAGGGGGCTACACCTTC.

This clonotype has just a few counts. This chain connects TRBV7-9 to TRBJ2-7; 8 bases align to TRBD2. The CDR3 consists of 14 residues. Germline lookup yields CDR1 SEHNR and CDR2 FQNEAQ (reference sequence). In nucleotides, the CDR3 is TGTGCGTGCACCCGGGAGGGATCCTCCTACGAGCAGTACTTC. Translated, it gives CACTREGSSYEQYF.